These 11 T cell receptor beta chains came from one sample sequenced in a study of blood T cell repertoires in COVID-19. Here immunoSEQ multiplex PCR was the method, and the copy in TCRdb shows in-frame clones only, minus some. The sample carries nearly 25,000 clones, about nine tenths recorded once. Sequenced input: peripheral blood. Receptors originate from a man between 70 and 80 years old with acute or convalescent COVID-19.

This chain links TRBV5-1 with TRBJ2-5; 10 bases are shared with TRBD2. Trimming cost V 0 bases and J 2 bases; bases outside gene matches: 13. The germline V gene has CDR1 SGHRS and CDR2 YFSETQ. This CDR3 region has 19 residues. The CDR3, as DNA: TGCGCCAGCAGCTTGGGTCCCACGACCCTAGCGGGGGTTCAAGAGACCCAGTACTTC. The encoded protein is CASSLGPTTLAGVQETQYF.

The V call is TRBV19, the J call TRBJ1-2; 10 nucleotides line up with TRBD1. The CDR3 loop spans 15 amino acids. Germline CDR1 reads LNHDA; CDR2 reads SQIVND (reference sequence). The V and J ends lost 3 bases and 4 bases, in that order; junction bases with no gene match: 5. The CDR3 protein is CASSIDRGQGYGYTF. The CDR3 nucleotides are TGTGCCAGTAGTATCGACAGGGGGCAAGGCTATGGCTACACCTTC.

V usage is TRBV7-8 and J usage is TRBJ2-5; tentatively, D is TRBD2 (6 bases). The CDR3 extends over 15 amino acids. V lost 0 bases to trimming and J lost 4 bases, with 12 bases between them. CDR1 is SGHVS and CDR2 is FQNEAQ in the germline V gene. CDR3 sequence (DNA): TGTGCCAGCAGCTTAGCGGGGGGTAGGTTAGAGACCCAGTACTTC. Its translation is CASSLAGGRLETQYF.

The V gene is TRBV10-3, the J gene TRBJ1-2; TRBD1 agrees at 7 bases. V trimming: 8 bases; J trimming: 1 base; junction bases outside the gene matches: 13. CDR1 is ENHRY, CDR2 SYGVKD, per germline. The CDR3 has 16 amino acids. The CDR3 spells CAIQGGRQGVNYGYTF. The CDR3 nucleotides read TGTGCCATCCAAGGCGGCCGGCAGGGGGTTAACTATGGCTACACCTTC.

CDR3 amino acids: CASSPLRESTGELFF. In DNA, the CDR3 is TGTGCCAGCTCACCACTCCGGGAGTCCACCGGGGAGCTGTTTTTT. The V gene is TRBV18, the J gene TRBJ2-2; a possible D gene is TRBD2 (6 bases). Germline assignment: CDR1 KGHSH and CDR2 LQKENI. The ends were cut back, 1 base at V and 4 bases at J, with 10 bases in the middle. The CDR3 is 15 amino acids.

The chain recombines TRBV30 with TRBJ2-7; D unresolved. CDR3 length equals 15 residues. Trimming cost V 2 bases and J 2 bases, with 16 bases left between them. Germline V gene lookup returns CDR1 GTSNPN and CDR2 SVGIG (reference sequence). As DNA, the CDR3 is TGTGCCTGGAGTCCCCGGATCACGGCGGCCTACGAGCAGTACTTC. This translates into CAWSPRITAAYEQYF.

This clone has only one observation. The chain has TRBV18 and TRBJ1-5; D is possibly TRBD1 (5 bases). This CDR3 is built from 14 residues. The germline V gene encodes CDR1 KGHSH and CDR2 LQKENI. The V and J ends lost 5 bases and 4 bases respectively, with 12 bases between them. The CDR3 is CASSNGGGNQPQHF. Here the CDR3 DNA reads TGTGCCAGCTCAAACGGTGGGGGGAATCAGCCCCAGCATTTT.

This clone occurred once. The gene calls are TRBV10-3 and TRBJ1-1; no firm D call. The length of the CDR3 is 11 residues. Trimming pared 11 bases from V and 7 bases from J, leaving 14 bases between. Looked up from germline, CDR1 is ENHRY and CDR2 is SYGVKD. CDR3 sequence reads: CASGKEDEAFF. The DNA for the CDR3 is TGTGCCTCGGGGAAGGAGGATGAAGCTTTCTTT.

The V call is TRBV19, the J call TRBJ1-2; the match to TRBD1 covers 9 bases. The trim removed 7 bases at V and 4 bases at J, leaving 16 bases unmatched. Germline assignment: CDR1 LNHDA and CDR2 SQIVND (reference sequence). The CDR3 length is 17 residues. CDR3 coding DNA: TGTGCCAGTATGGGGGCCGGGACAGGGCCCTTCTCCTATGGCTACACCTTC. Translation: CASMGAGTGPFSYGYTF.

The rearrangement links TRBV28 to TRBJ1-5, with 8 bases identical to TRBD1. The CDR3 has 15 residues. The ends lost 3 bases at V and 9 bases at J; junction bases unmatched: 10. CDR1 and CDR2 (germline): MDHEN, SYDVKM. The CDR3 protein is CASSFNKQGERPQHF. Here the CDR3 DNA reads TGTGCCAGCAGTTTCAATAAACAGGGGGAACGGCCCCAGCATTTT.

The CDR3 is CASSLGGGDYNEQYF. CDR3 DNA sequence: TGCGCCAGCAGCTTGGGGGGCGGGGATTATAACGAGCAGTACTTC. The chain employs TRBV5-1 and TRBJ2-7; possibly TRBD2 for D (6 bases). The CDR3 totals 15 residues. V gave up 0 bases and J gave up 5 bases, with 15 bases separating them. CDR1 and CDR2 (germline): SGHRS, YFSETQ. Full variable domain (outside the CDR3, taken from reference TRBV5-1 and TRBJ2-7): KAGVTQTPRYLIKTRGQQVTLSCSPISGHRSVSWYQQTPGQGLQFLFEYFSETQRNKGNFPGRFSGRQFSNSRSEMNVSTLELGDSALYLCASSLGGGDYNEQYFGPGTRLTVT.